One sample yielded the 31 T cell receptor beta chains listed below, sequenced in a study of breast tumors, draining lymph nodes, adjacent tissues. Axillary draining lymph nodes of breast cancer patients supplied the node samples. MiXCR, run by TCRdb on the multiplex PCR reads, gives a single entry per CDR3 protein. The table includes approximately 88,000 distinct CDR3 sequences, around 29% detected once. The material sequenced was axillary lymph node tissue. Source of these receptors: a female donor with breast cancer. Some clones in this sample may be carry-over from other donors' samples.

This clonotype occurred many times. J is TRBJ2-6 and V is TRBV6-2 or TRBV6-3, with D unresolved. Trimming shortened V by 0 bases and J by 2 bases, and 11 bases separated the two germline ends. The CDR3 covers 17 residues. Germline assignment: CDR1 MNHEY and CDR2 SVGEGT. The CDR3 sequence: CASSYSTPTAGANVLTF. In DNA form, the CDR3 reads TGTGCCAGCAGTTACTCCACCCCCACTGCTGGGGCCAACGTCCTGACTTTC.

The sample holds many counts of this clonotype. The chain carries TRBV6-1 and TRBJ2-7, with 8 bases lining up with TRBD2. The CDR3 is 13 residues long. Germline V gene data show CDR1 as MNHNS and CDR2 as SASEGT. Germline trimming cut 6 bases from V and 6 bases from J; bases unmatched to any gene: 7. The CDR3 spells CASSSGGQSEQYF. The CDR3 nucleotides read TGTGCCAGCAGCTCGGGGGGGCAAAGCGAGCAGTACTTC.

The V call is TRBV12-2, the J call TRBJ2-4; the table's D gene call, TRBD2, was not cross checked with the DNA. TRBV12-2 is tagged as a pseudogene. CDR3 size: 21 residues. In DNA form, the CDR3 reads TGTGCAAGTCGCTTACTTGACAGGGGGAGGGCTAGCGGGAATGCCAAAAACATTCAGTACTTC. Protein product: CASRLLDRGRASGNAKNIQYF.

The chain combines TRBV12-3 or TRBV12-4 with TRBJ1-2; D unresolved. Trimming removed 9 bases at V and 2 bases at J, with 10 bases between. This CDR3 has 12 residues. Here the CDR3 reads CASGRENYGYTF. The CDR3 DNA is TGTGCCAGTGGGAGGGAGAACTATGGCTACACCTTC.

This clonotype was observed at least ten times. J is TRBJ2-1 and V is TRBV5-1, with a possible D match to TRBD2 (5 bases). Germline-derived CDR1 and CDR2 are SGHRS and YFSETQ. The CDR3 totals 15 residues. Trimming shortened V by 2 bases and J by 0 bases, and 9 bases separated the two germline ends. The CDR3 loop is CASSFERSSYNEQFF. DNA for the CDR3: TGCGCCAGCAGCTTCGAGCGGAGCTCCTACAATGAGCAGTTCTTC. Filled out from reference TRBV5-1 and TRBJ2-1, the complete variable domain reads KAGVTQTPRYLIKTRGQQVTLSCSPISGHRSVSWYQQTPGQGLQFLFEYFSETQRNKGNFPGRFSGRQFSNSRSEMNVSTLELGDSALYLCASSFERSSYNEQFFGPGTRLTVL.

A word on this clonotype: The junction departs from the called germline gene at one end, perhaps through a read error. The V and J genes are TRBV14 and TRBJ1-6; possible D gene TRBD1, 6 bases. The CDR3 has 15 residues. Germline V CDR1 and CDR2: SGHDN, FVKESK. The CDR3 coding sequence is TGTGCCAGCAGCCATGACAGGTTCTATAATTCACCCCCCCACTTT. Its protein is CASSHDRFYNSPPHF.

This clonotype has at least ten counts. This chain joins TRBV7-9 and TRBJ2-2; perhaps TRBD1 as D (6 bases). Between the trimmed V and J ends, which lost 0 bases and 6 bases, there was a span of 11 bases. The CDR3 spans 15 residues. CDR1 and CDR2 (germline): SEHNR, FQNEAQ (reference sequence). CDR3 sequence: CASSLATGYAGELFF. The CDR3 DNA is TGTGCCAGCAGCTTAGCCACAGGGTATGCCGGGGAGCTGTTTTTT.

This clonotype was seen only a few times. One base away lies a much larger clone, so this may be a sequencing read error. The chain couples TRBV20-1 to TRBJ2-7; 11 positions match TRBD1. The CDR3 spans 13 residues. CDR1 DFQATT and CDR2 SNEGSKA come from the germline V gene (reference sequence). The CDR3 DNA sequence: TGCAGTGCGGGGACAGGGGGAGCCTACGCGCAGTACTTC. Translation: CSAGTGGAYAQYF.

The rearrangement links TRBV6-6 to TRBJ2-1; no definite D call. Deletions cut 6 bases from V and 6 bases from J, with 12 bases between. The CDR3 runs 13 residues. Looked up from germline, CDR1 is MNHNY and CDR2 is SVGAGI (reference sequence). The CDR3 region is CASSPRRSNEQFF. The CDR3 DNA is TGTGCCAGCAGCCCTCGAAGGTCCAATGAGCAGTTCTTC.

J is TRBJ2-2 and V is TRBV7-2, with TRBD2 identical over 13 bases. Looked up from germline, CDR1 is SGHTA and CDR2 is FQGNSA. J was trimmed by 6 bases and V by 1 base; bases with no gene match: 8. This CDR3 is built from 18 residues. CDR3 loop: CASSLEGTSGASSGELFF. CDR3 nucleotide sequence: TGTGCCAGCAGCTTAGAGGGGACTAGCGGGGCCAGCTCCGGGGAGCTGTTTTTT.

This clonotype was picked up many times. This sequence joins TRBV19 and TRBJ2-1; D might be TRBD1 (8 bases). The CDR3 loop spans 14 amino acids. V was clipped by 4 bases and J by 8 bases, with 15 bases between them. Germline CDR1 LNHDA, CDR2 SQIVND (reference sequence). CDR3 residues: CASSTQQGGDEQFF. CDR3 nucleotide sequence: TGTGCCAGTAGTACCCAACAGGGGGGGGATGAGCAGTTCTTC.

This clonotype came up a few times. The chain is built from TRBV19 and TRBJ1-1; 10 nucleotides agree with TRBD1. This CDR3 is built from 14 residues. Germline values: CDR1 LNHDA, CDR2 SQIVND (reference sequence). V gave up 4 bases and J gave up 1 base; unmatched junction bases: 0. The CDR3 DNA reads TGTGCCAGTAGTAGGACAGGGGGGAACACTGAAGCTTTCTTT. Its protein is CASSRTGGNTEAFF.

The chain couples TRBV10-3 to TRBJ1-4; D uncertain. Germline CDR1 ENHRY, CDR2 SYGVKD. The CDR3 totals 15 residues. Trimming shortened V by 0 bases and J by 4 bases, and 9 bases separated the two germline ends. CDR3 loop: CAISESAQFNEKLFF. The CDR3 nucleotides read TGTGCCATCAGTGAGTCGGCCCAGTTTAATGAAAAACTGTTTTTT.

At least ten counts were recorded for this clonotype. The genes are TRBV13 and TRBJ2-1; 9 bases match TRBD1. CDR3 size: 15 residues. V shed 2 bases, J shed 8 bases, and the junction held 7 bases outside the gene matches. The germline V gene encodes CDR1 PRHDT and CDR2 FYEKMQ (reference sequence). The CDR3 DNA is TGTGCCAGCAGCTTATCCGGGGACAGGGTCGATGAGCAGTTCTTC. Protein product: CASSLSGDRVDEQFF.

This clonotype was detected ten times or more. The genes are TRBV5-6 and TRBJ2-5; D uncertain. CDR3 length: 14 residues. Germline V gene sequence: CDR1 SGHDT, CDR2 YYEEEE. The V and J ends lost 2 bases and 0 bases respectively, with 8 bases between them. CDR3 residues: CASSLTDNQETQYF. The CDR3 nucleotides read TGTGCCAGCAGCTTAACCGATAACCAAGAGACCCAGTACTTC.

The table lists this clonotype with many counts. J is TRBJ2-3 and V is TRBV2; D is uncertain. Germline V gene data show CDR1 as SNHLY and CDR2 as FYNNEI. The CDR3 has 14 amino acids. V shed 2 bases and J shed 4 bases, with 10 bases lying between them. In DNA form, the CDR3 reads TGTGCCAGCAGTGAATCTACCAACTCAGATACGCAGTATTTT. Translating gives CASSESTNSDTQYF.

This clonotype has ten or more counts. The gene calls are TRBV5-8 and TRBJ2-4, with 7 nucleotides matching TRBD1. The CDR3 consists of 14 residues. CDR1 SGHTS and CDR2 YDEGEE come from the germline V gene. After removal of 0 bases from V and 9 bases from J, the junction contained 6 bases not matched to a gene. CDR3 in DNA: TGTGCCAGCAGCTTGGACAGGGGTGGAAGCATTCAGTACTTC. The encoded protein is CASSLDRGGSIQYF.

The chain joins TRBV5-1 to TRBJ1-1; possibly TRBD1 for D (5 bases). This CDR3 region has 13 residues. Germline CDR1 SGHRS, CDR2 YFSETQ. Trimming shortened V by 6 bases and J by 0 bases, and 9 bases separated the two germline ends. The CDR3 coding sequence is TGCGCCAGCAACGGCAGGGTGAACACTGAAGCTTTCTTT. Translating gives CASNGRVNTEAFF.

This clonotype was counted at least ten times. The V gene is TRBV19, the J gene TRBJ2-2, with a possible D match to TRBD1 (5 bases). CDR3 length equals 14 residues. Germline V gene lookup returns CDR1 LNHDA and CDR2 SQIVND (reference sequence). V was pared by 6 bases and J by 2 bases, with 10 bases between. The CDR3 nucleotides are TGTGCCAGTAGCAGGGTGGGTAACACCGGGGAGCTGTTTTTT. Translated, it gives CASSRVGNTGELFF. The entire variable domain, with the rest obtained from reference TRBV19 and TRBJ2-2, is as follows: DGGITQSPKYLFRKEGQNVTLSCEQNLNHDAMYWYRQDPGQGLRLIYYSQIVNDFQKGDIAEGYSVSREKKESFPLTVTSAQKNPTAFYLCASSRVGNTGELFFGEGSRLTVL.

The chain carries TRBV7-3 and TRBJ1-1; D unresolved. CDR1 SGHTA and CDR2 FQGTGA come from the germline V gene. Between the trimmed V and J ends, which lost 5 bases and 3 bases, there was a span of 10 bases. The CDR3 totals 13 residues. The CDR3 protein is CASSAFADTEAFF. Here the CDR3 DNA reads TGTGCCAGCAGCGCCTTCGCAGACACTGAAGCTTTCTTT.

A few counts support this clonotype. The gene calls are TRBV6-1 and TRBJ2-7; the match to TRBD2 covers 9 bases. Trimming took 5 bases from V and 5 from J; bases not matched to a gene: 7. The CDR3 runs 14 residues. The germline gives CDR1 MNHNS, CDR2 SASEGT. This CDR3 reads CASSHAGGWDEQYF. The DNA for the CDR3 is TGTGCCAGCAGTCATGCGGGAGGGTGGGACGAGCAGTACTTC.

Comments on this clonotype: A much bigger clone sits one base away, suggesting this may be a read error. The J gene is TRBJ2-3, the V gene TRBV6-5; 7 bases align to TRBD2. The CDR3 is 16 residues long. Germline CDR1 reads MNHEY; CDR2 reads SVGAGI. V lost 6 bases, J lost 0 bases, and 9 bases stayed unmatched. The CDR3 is CASRHRGSGSTDTQYF. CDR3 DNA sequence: TGTGCCAGCAGGCATCGGGGTAGCGGGAGCACAGATACGCAGTATTTT.

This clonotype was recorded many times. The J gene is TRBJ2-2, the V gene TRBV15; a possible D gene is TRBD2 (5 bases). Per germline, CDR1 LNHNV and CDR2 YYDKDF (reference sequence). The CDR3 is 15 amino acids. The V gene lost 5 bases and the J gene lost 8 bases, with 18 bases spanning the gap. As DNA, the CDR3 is TGTGCCACCAGCGGCGGGCTGTCCGTCGAGGGGGAGCTGTTTTTT. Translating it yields CATSGGLSVEGELFF.

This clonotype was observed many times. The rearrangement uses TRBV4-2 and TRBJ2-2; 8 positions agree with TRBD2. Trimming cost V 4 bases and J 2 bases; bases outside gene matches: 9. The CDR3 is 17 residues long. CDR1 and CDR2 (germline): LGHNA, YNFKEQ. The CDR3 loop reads CASSLPFAGGNTGELFF. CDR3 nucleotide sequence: TGTGCCAGCAGCCTTCCCTTCGCGGGGGGAAACACCGGGGAGCTGTTTTTT.

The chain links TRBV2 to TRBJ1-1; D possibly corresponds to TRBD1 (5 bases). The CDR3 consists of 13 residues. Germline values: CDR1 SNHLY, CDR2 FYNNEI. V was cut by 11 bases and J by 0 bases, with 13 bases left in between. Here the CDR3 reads CAGGDYMNTEAFF. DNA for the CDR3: TGTGCCGGAGGGGACTATATGAACACTGAAGCTTTCTTT.

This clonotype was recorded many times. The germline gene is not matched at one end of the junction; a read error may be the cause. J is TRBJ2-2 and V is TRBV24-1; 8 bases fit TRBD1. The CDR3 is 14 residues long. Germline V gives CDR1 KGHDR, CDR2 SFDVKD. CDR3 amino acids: CATSDRGPTWELFF. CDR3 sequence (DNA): TGTGCCACCAGTGACAGGGGGCCCACCTGGGAGCTGTTTTTT.

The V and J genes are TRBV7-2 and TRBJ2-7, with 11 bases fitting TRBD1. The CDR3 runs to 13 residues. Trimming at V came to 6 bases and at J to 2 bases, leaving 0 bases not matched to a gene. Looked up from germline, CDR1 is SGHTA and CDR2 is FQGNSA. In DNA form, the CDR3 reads TGTGCCAGCAGGGACAGGGGGCCCTACGAGCAGTACTTC. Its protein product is CASRDRGPYEQYF.

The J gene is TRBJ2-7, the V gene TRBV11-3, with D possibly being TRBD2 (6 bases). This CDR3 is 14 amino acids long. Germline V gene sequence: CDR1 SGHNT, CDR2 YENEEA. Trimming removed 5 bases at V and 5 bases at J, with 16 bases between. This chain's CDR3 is CASSIPAGGHEQYF. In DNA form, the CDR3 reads TGTGCCAGCAGCATCCCAGCGGGTGGCCACGAGCAGTACTTC.

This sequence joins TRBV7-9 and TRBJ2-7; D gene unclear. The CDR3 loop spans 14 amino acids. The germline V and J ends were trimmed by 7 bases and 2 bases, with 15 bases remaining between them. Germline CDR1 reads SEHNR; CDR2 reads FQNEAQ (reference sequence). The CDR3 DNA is TGTGCCAGCACCTTGGCCGGGCCAGCCTACGAGCAGTACTTC. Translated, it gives CASTLAGPAYEQYF. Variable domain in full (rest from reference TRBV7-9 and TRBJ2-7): DTGVSQNPRHKITKRGQNVTFRCDPISEHNRLYWYRQTLGQGPEFLTYFQNEAQLEKSRLLSDRFSAERPKGSFSTLEIQRTEQGDSAMYLCASTLAGPAYEQYFGPGTRLTVT.

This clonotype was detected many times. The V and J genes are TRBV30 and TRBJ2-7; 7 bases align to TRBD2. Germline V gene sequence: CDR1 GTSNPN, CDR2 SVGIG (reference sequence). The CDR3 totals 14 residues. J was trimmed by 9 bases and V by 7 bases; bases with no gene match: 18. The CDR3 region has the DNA TGTGCCTCAGACTCCTACGGGGCCCGCGGGGGGCAGTACTTC. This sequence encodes CASDSYGARGGQYF.

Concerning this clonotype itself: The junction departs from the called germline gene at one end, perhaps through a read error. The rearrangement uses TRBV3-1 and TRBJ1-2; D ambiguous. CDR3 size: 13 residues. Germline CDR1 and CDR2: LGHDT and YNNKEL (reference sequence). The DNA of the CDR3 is TGCGCCAACAGCCAAGCCAAAAACTATGGCTACACCTTC. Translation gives CANSQAKNYGYTF. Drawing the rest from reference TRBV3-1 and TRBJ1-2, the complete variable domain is DTAVSQTPKYLVTQMGNDKSIKCEQNLGHDTMYWYKQDSKKFLKIMFSYNNKELIINETVPNRFSPKSPDKAHLNLHINSLELGDSAVYFCANSQAKNYGYTFGSGTRLTVV.